This T cell receptor (beta chain) was captured by sequencing in a study of T-cell reconstitution after alpha-beta-depleted transplantation in children (dated by TCRdb to 2016 to 2018). Study-wide context: T-cell immune reconstitution after TCRalphabeta/CD19-depleted allogeneic hematopoietic cell transplantation in children was quantitatively tracked in the study by means of TCR repertoire profiling. Overall results and qualifications from the work: The high TCRbeta diversity at day 60 in some patients was ascribed to recipient T cells and intrathymic progenitors that had survived conditioning. The frequencies of hyperexpanded clones fell over the following months, and after one year, T-cell counts and TCRbeta diversity were mostly attributed to newly produced T cells. The apparently early alphabetaT-cell count recovery about two months after transplant was reportedly dependent on only several hundred rapidly expanded clones derived from non-depleted graft cells.

Receptor libraries were prepared by PCR. The reads were generated on an Illumina HiSeq 2500. Molecular barcoding was employed in the preparation of TCR libraries, with unique molecular identifiers being used to normalize TCRbeta repertoire quantification. The public reads were reprocessed in TCRdb via fastp at Q25 and MiXCR, keeping in-frame beta chains. Every distinct CDR3 protein forms one entry, paired with its most common genes and DNA. In this sample the table shows fewer than 550,000 distinct CDR3 sequences, about 16% of which occur a single time. 25% to 30% of the sample belongs to the ten largest clones. The treatment or condition label, as the study defines it: allogeneic hematopoietic cell transplantation with graft depleted of TCRalphabeta T cells and CD19 B cells. The transplant recipients were children given TCRalphabeta/CD19-depleted allogeneic hematopoietic cell grafts. About this clonotype itself: The antigen it binds to is not known. Nothing much larger sits one base from this clone, and base qualities are not available.

The source of this sequence is a boy in the first two years of life who had a stem cell transplant for Wiskott-Aldrich syndrome, so the T cells may come from the graft donor. This sample comprised PBMCs, mostly from graft donor cells, obtained 360 days after TCRalphabeta/CD19-depleted stem cell transplant.

The DNA sequence is given as TGCGCCAGCAGGGCGGGAGTGTGTACAGATACGCAGTATTTT. Translated, this gives CASRAGVCTDTQYF. The V gene is TRBV10-1 and the J gene is TRBJ2-3; 7 central bases correspond to TRBD2. Trimming accounts for 6 bases at V and 3 bases at J, while the number of junction bases matched to no gene is 6. From the cysteine up to the phenylalanine, the CDR3 has a length of 14 residues. The read is trimmed to its CDR3 DNA, 42 bases read in frame from base 1. The germline V gene (reference sequence) supplies CDR1 WNHNN and CDR2 SYGVQD.